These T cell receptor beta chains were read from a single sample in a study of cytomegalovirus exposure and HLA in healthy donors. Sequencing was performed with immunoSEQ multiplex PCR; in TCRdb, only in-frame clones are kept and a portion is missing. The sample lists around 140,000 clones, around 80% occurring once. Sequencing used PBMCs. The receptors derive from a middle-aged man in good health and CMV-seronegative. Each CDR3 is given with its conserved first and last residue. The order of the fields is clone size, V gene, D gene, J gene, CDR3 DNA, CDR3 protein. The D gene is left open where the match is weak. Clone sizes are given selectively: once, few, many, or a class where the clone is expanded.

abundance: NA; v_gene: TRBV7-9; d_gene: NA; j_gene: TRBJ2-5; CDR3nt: TGTGCCAGCAGCCGACTAAGAGGGCCAGCCGAAGAGACCCAGTACTTC; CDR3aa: CASSRLRGPAEETQYF
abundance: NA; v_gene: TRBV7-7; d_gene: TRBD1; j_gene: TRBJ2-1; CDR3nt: TGTGCCAGCAGCTCGTCAGGGGGCAGTGAGCAGTTCTTC; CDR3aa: CASSSSGGSEQFF
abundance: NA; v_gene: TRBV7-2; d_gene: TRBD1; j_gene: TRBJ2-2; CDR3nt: TGTGCCAGCAGCTTAGCGGAGACAGGGCCCACCGGGGAGCTGTTTTTT; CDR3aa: CASSLAETGPTGELFF
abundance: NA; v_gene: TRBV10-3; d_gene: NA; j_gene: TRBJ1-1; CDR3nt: TGTGCCATCAGTGAGTCTAGGAGGAACACTGAAGCTTTCTTT; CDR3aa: CAISESRRNTEAFF
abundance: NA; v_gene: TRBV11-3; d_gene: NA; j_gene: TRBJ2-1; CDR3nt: TGTGCCAGCAGCTTAGAAGGGGGGGTTGAGCAGTTCTTC; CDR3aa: CASSLEGGVEQFF
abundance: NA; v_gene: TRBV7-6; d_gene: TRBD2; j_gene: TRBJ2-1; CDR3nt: TGTGCCAGCAGCTTAAAGCGGGAGGGCGCCTACAATGAGCAGTTCTTC; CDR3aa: CASSLKREGAYNEQFF
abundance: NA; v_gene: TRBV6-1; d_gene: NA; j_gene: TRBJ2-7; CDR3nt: TGTGCCAGCAGCGCTACAGGTTACGAGCAGTACTTC; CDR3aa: CASSATGYEQYF
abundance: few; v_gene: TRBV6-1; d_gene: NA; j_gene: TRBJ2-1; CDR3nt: TGTGCCAGCAGTCAGGGGTCCCACAATGAGCAGTTCTTC; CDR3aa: CASSQGSHNEQFF
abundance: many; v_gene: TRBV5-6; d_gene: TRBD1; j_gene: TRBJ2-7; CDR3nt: TGTGCCAGCAGCCCTAACGGACAGGGGGCCTCCTACGAGCAGTACTTC; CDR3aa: CASSPNGQGASYEQYF
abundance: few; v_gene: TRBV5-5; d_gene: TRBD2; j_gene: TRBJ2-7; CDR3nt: TGTGCCAGCAGCTTGCCCTGGACTAGCGGGAGAAGTTCCCACGAGCAGTACTTC; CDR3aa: CASSLPWTSGRSSHEQYF
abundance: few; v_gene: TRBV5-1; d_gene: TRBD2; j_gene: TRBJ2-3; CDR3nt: TGCGCAGCGCGATTTCGGGCTAGCGGGGCGGAGAAGACAGATACGCAGTATTTT; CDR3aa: CAARFRASGAEKTDTQYF
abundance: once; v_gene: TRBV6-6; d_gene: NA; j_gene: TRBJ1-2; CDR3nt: TGTGCCAGCAGTTACGGCACCCCCTATGGCTACACCTTC; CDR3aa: CASSYGTPYGYTF
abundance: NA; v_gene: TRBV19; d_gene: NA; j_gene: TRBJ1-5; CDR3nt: TGTGCCAGTAGTATAAGGTTCCTCTCAGGTCGTAATCAGCCCCAGCATTTT; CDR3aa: CASSIRFLSGRNQPQHF
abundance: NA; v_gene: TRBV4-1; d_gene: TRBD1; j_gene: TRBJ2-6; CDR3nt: TGCGCCAGCAGCAACCGGGACAGGGCCCTCTCTGGGGCCAACGTCCTGACTTTC; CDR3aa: CASSNRDRALSGANVLTF
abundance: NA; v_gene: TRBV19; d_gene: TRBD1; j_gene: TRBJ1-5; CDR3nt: TGTGCCAGTAGATTGGGACAGGGGGCAAATCAGCCCCAGCATTTT; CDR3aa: CASRLGQGANQPQHF
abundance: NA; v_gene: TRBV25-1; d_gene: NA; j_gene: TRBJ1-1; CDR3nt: TGTGCCAGCAGTGAAATAGAGAACACTGAAGCTTTCTTT; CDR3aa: CASSEIENTEAFF
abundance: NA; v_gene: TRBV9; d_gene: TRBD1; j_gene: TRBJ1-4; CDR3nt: TGTGCCAGCAGCGGACAGGGGTCTAATGAAAAACTGTTTTTT; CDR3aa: CASSGQGSNEKLFF
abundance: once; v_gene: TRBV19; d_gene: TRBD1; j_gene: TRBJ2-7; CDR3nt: TGTGCCAGTAGTATAGGACAGGGCTACGAGCAGTACTTC; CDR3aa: CASSIGQGYEQYF
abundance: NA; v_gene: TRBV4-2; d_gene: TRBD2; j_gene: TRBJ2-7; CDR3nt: TGTGCCAGCAGCGCAGACTCCGGGACTAGCCTTGGAAAGCAGTACTTC; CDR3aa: CASSADSGTSLGKQYF
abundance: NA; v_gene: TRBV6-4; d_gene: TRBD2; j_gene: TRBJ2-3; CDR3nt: TGTGCCAGCCAAAAGACTAGCGGGAGCGTCACAGATACGCAGTATTTT; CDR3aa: CASQKTSGSVTDTQYF
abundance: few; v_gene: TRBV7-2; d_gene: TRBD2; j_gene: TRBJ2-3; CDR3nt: TGTGCCAGCAGCTTCAACGGGGGGGCCGCAGATACGCAGTATTTT; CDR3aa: CASSFNGGAADTQYF
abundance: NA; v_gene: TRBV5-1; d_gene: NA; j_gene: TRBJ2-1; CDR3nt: TGCGCCAGCAGCTTGGTTCCGGGTTCAGCCAATGAGCAGTTCTTC; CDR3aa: CASSLVPGSANEQFF
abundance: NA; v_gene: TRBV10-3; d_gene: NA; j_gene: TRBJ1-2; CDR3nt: TGTGCCATCAGTGAGGGCTTTCCCAATGGCTACACCTTC; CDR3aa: CAISEGFPNGYTF
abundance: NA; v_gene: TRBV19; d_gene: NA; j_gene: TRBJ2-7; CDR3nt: TGTGCCAGCAGTACCCTAGCGAATACCGCCTACGAGCAGTACTTC; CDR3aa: CASSTLANTAYEQYF
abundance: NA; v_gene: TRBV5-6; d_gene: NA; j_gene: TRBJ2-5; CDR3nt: TGTGCCAGCAGCTTGTTCGGTAGCGGAGGAGAGACCCAGTACTTC; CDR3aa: CASSLFGSGGETQYF
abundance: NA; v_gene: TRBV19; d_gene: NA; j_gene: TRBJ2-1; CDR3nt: TGTGCCAGTAGTATTACCTCGAGCTCCTACAATGAGCAGTTCTTC; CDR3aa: CASSITSSSYNEQFF
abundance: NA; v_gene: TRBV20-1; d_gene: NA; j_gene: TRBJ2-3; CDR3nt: TGCAGTGAGGGGGTCACAGATACGCAGTATTTT; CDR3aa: CSEGVTDTQYF
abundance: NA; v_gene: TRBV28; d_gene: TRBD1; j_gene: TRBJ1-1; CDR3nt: TGTGCCAGCAGGCTCGGAGACAGGGATAACACTGAAGCTTTCTTT; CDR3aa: CASRLGDRDNTEAFF
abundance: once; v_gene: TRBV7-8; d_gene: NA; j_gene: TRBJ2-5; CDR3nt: TGTGCCAGCAGCTTTGGGAGGCGAGAGACCCAGTACTTC; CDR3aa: CASSFGRRETQYF
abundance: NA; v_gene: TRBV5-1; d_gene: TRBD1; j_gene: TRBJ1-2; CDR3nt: TGCGCCAGCAGCCCCTTACAGGGGGCGGGAGACTACGGCTACACCTTC; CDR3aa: CASSPLQGAGDYGYTF
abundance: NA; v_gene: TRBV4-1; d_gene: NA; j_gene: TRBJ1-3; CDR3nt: TGCGCCAGCAGCCAAGAACCCGGACGGACAAGTAGGAGCTCTGGAAACACCATATATTTT; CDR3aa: CASSQEPGRTSRSSGNTIYF
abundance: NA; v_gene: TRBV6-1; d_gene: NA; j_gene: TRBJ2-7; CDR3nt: TGTGCCAGCAGTGAAGACAGGTACTCCGTCGAGCAGTACTTC; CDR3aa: CASSEDRYSVEQYF
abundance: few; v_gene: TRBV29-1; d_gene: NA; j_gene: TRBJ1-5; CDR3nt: TGCAGCGTTCGGACAGGCAATCAGCCCCAGCATTTT; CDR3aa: CSVRTGNQPQHF
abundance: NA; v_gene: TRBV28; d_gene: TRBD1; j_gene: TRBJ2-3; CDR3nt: TGTGCCAGCAGTTACCTCTCACAGGGGGTCGGCACAGATACGCAGTATTTT; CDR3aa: CASSYLSQGVGTDTQYF
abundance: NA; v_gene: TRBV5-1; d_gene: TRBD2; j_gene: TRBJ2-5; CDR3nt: TGCGCCAGCAGCTCGGTAGCGGGCGGTTGGGAGACCCAGTACTTC; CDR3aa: CASSSVAGGWETQYF
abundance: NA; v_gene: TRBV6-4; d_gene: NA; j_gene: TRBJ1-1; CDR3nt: TGTGCCAGCAGTCCCGGAGGGGACACTGAAGCTTTCTTT; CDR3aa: CASSPGGDTEAFF
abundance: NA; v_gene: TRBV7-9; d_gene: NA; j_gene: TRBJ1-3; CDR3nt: TGTGCCAGCAGCTTAGCGCCGGGCAGGGGTTCTTTTGGAAACACCATATATTTT; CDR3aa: CASSLAPGRGSFGNTIYF
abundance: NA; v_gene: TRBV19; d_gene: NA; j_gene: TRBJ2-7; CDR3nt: TGTGCCAGTAGTATAGCCCCTAGCGACTCCTACGAGCAGTACTTC; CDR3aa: CASSIAPSDSYEQYF
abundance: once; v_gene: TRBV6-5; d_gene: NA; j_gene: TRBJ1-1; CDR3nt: TGTGCCAGCAGTTATTGGACAAACACTGAAGCTTTCTTT; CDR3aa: CASSYWTNTEAFF
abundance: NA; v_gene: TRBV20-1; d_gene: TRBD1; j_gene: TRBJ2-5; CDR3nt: TGCAGTGCTGGACAGGGAGAGACCCAGTACTTC; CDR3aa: CSAGQGETQYF
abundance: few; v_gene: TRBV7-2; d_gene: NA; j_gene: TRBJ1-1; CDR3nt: TGTGCCAGCAGCCCCCAACAGGGCACTGAAGCTTTCTTT; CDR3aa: CASSPQQGTEAFF
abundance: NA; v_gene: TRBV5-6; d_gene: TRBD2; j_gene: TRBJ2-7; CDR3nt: TGTGCCAGCAGCTTCGGACCAGGAGCGGGAGAACCCCACGAGCAGTACTTC; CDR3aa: CASSFGPGAGEPHEQYF
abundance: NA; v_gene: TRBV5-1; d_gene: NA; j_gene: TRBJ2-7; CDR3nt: TGCGCCAGCAGCTTGGAGGGGGAATCCGGGTACTACGAGCAGTACTTC; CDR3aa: CASSLEGESGYYEQYF
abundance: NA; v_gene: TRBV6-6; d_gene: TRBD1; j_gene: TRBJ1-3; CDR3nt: TGTGCCAGCAGTTACGGGACAGGGCCAGGAAACACCATATATTTT; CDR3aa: CASSYGTGPGNTIYF
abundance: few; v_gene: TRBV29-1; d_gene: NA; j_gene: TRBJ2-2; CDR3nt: TGCAGCGTTCACGCTTCTATCACCGGGGAGCTGTTTTTT; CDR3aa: CSVHASITGELFF
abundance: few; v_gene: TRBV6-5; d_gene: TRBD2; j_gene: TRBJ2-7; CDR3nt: TGTGCCAGCAGTTTGACTAGCGGATCCTACGAGCAGTACTTC; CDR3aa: CASSLTSGSYEQYF
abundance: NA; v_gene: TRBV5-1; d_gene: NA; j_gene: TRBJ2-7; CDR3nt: TGCGCCAGCAGTCTTGAGGGGGGGGACGAGCAGTACTTC; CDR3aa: CASSLEGGDEQYF
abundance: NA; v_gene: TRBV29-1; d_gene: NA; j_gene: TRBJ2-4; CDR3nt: TGCAGTATTTTCGGGTTCCTTAACATTCAGTACTTC; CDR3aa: CSIFGFLNIQYF
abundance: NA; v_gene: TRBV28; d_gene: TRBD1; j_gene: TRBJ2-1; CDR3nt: TGTGCCAGCAGTCACGGTGGGGCAGGGGGCGGGAATGAGCAGTTCTTC; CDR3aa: CASSHGGAGGGNEQFF
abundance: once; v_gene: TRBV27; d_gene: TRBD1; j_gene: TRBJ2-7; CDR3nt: TGTGCCAGCAGTCCAGACAGGGGGCGTGGGTCCTACGAGCAGTACTTC; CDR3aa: CASSPDRGRGSYEQYF
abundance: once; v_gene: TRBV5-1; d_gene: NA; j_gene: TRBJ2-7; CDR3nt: TGCGCCAGCAGCCCTAACCGGAGGTTGAACGAGCAGTACTTC; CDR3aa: CASSPNRRLNEQYF
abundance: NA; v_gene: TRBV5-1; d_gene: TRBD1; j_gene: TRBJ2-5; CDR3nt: TGCGCCAGCAGCACTGCGGGACAGGGGGCTTCGGAGACCCAGTACTTC; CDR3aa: CASSTAGQGASETQYF
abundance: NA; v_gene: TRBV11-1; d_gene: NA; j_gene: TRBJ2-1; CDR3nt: TGTGCCAGCAGCTTAGAGGGGGGGGGCTCCTACAATGAGCAGTTCTTC; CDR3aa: CASSLEGGGSYNEQFF
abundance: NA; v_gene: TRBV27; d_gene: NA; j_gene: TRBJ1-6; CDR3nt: TGTGCCAGCAGTTTCGGGGGGGAAAGGTCACCCCTCCACTTT; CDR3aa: CASSFGGERSPLHF
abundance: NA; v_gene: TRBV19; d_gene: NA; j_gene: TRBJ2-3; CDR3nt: TGTGCCAGTACTAGGGGAGGACGCGGCACAGATACGCAGTATTTT; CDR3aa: CASTRGGRGTDTQYF